The 31 T cell receptor beta chains in this list originate from one sample, sequenced in a study of CD8 T cells in Susac syndrome (dated by TCRdb to about 2019). Library prep was done by the immunoSEQ multiplex PCR assay. RNA was extracted using the RNeasy kit, and roughly 0.5 to 1 ug of the RNA was reverse transcribed with random hexamers. The raw public data were reprocessed by TCRdb itself: fastp quality trimming at Q25, MiXCR clonotype calling, in-frame beta chains only. Every distinct CDR3 protein forms one entry, paired with its most common genes and DNA. This sample is represented by fewer than 250,000 distinct CDR3 sequences; around 90% of them were singletons. The ten largest clones add up to roughly 0.15% of the sample. Sequences were obtained from CD8+ T cells from PBMCs. The source of these receptors is a human donor with multiple sclerosis.

The chain couples TRBV29-1 to TRBJ2-3; D unresolved. The CDR3 runs to 15 residues. CDR1 and CDR2 (germline): SQVTM, ANQGSEA. With 1 base removed from V and 4 bases from J, the gap between germline ends came to 15 bases. The CDR3 DNA is TGCAGCGTTGAAGTGGGTTCCTTGGCGCCAGATACGCAGTATTTT. This translates into CSVEVGSLAPDTQYF.

This chain links TRBV27 with TRBJ1-1; 7 nucleotides align to TRBD1. This CDR3 has 13 amino acids. Germline CDR1 reads MNHEY; CDR2 reads SMNVEV (reference sequence). V shed 5 bases, J shed 7 bases, and the junction held 7 bases outside the gene matches. The CDR3 reads CASSRQGGSEAFF. CDR3 DNA: TGTGCCAGCAGTCGCCAGGGGGGAAGTGAAGCTTTCTTT.

This rearrangement joins TRBV4-3 to TRBJ2-1, with 12 bases aligning to TRBD2. The CDR3 sequence is 15 residues long. V lost 1 base and J lost 8; bases outside the gene matches: 3. Germline loops: CDR1 LGHNA, CDR2 YSLEER. CDR3 sequence: CASSQGLAGGYEQFF. The CDR3 nucleotides read TGCGCCAGCAGCCAAGGGCTAGCGGGAGGGTATGAGCAGTTCTTC.

CDR3 in DNA: TGTGCCAGCAGCTCCGGAGGGGGGTATGAGCAGTTCTTC. Translation gives CASSSGGGYEQFF. This chain uses TRBV11-1 with TRBJ2-1, with D tentatively TRBD1 or TRBD2 (6 bases each). Per germline, CDR1 SGHAT and CDR2 FQDESV (reference sequence). CDR3 length: 13 amino acids. The V end lost 4 bases, the J end lost 8 bases, and 12 bases lay between the germline ends. The entire variable domain, with the rest obtained from reference TRBV11-1 and TRBJ2-1, is as follows: EAEVAQSPRYKITEKSQAVAFWCDPISGHATLYWYRQILGQGPELLVQFQDESVVDDSQLPKDRFSAERLKGVDSTLKIQPAELGDSAMYLCASSSGGGYEQFFGPGTRLTVL.

The CDR3 sequence is CSARSSPSLSYNEQFF. The CDR3 DNA sequence: TGCAGTGCTAGGAGTAGCCCCTCCCTGTCCTACAATGAGCAGTTCTTC. The genes are TRBV20-1 and TRBJ2-1; D is ambiguous. The CDR3 spans 16 residues. CDR1 and CDR2 (germline): DFQATT, SNEGSKA (reference sequence). Trimming took 3 bases from V and 1 from J, leaving 16 bases between them.

The chain has TRBV9 and TRBJ2-1; 16 positions match TRBD2. This CDR3 has 17 residues. With 4 bases clipped from V and 16 bases from J, the junction kept 17 bases outside the gene matches. Germline CDR1 is SGDLS and CDR2 is YYNGEE. The DNA for the CDR3 is TGTGCCAGCAGCCCATTCGAGGGGACTAGCGGGAGGGCGGCACAATTCTTC. The encoded protein is CASSPFEGTSGRAAQFF.

The V and J genes are TRBV30 and TRBJ1-2, with 10 positions matching TRBD1. This CDR3 has 13 amino acids. V shed 0 bases and J 8 bases; nucleotides not matched to a gene: 3. The V gene's germline CDR1 is GTSNPN and CDR2 SVGIG (reference sequence). The CDR3 sequence: CAWSVGTGDGYTF. CDR3 nucleotide sequence: TGTGCCTGGAGTGTCGGGACAGGGGACGGCTACACCTTC. The full variable domain, its missing parts supplied by reference TRBV30 and TRBJ1-2, is SQTIHQWPATLVQPVGSPLSLECTVEGTSNPNLYWYRQAAGRGLQLLFYSVGIGQISSEVPQNLSASRPQDRQFILSSKKLLLSDSGFYLCAWSVGTGDGYTFGSGTRLTVV.

This rearrangement joins TRBV7-9 to TRBJ2-1; D may be TRBD2 (5 bases). This CDR3 contains 12 residues. The germline gives CDR1 SEHNR, CDR2 FQNEAQ (reference sequence). V lost 5 bases, J lost 10 bases, and 12 bases lay in between. In DNA form, the CDR3 reads TGTGCCAGCAGCCTGCCGACGGGAGAGCAGTTCTTC. Its translation is CASSLPTGEQFF.

V usage is TRBV20-1 and J usage is TRBJ2-7; 7 bases align to TRBD1. Trimming removed 0 bases from V and 2 bases from J; junction bases left unmatched: 7. This CDR3 has 15 residues. Germline CDR1 is DFQATT and CDR2 is SNEGSKA (reference sequence). In DNA form, the CDR3 reads TGCAGTGCTAGAGAAGTTCTGGACAGGACCTACGAGCAGTACTTC. Residues: CSAREVLDRTYEQYF.

This chain links TRBV3-1 with TRBJ2-2, with D hard to call. This CDR3 has 17 amino acids. Between the trimmed V and J ends, which lost 7 bases and 1 base, there was a span of 19 bases. Germline V lookup: CDR1 LGHDT, CDR2 YNNKEL (reference sequence). The CDR3 coding sequence is TGTGCCAGCAAAGGAGAGCCAAATCACGAGAACACCGGGGAGCTGTTTTTT. Protein product: CASKGEPNHENTGELFF.

The J gene is TRBJ2-3, the V gene TRBV30; the match to TRBD2 covers 10 bases. The CDR3 consists of 14 residues. The germline V gene has CDR1 GTSNPN and CDR2 SVGIG (reference sequence). V shed 4 bases, J shed 6 bases, and the junction held 7 bases outside the gene matches. The CDR3 DNA reads as TGTGCCTGGATGGTAGCGGGAGGCCCCGATACGCAGTATTTT. The encoded protein is CAWMVAGGPDTQYF.

The genes are TRBV3-1 and TRBJ2-7; D gene ambiguous. The CDR3 sequence is 15 residues long. V lost 4 bases and J 7 bases, leaving 20 bases between the germline ends. Germline CDR1 and CDR2: LGHDT and YNNKEL (reference sequence). CDR3 nucleotide sequence: TGTGCCAGCAGCCCAGTCCCCTCCAGTTCTGGGGAGCAGTACTTC. Translating it yields CASSPVPSSSGEQYF.

The gene calls are TRBV5-1 and TRBJ1-2, with 7 positions matching TRBD1. After removal of 4 bases from V and 4 bases from J, the junction contained 25 bases not matched to a gene. Germline V gives CDR1 SGHRS, CDR2 YFSETQ. The CDR3 length is 20 residues. CDR3 amino acids: CASSTGWRLPSTGKIYGYTF. CDR3 in DNA: TGCGCCAGCAGCACAGGGTGGCGACTACCCTCGACAGGGAAAATCTATGGCTACACCTTC.

The chain has TRBV7-9 and TRBJ2-3; weak D call: TRBD2 (5 bases). Looked up from germline, CDR1 is SEHNR and CDR2 is FQNEAQ (reference sequence). The V and J ends lost 4 bases and 10 bases respectively, with 15 bases between them. CDR3 length: 13 amino acids. In DNA form, the CDR3 reads TGTGCCAGCAGCTCCGGGGAACTCGGTGCGCAGTATTTT. Translated, it gives CASSSGELGAQYF.

The CDR3, as DNA: TGTGCCAGCAGCCGAGAACAGGGGGACTACGAGCAGTACTTC. As protein: CASSREQGDYEQYF. This chain uses TRBV7-2 with TRBJ2-7, with TRBD1 matching over 8 bases. V gave up 5 bases and J gave up 3 bases; unmatched junction bases: 6. Germline CDR1 is SGHTA and CDR2 is FQGNSA. The length of the CDR3 is 14 residues.

The chain employs TRBV20-1 and TRBJ2-1, with 12 bases matching TRBD2. J lost 10 bases, V lost 0 bases, and 4 bases had no gene match. This CDR3 is built from 14 residues. Germline CDR1 is DFQATT and CDR2 is SNEGSKA (reference sequence). The CDR3 region has the DNA TGCAGTGCTAGAGATCTAGCGGGGGGGAGGGAGCAGTTCTTC. This translates into CSARDLAGGREQFF.

The rearrangement uses TRBV29-1 and TRBJ1-2, with TRBD1 as a possible D gene (6 bases). Germline V CDR1 and CDR2: SQVTM, ANQGSEA. V dropped 3 bases and J dropped 6 bases, with 11 bases sitting between them. The CDR3 totals 12 residues. The CDR3 DNA reads as TGCAGCGTTGATACGGGGGCGGATGGCTACACCTTC. Its translation is CSVDTGADGYTF. Drawing the rest from reference TRBV29-1 and TRBJ1-2, the complete variable domain is SAVISQKPSRDICQRGTSLTIQCQVDSQVTMMFWYRQQPGQSLTLIATANQGSEATYESGFVIDKFPISRPNLTFSTLTVSNMSPEDSSIYLCSVDTGADGYTFGSGTRLTVV.

The chain combines TRBV2 with TRBJ1-5, with 9 bases matching TRBD1. The CDR3 consists of 13 residues. CDR1 is SNHLY and CDR2 is FYNNEI in the germline V gene. With V trimmed by 8 bases and J by 4 bases, 3 bases remained unmatched. The DNA of the CDR3 is TGTGCCAGCGGGGGACAGGGAAATCAGCCCCAGCATTTT. Translated: CASGGQGNQPQHF.

The CDR3 bases are TGTGCCACCAATCAAAAGGGCGACCACGAGCAGTACTTC. The encoded protein is CATNQKGDHEQYF. The V call is TRBV15, the J call TRBJ2-7; D gene unclear. The CDR3 loop spans 13 amino acids. Trimming took off 7 bases at V and 5 bases at J, with 15 bases between the two ends. Germline loops: CDR1 LNHNV, CDR2 YYDKDF (reference sequence).

This chain connects TRBV3-1 to TRBJ2-5, with 7 bases matching TRBD1. Germline CDR1 is LGHDT and CDR2 is YNNKEL (reference sequence). This CDR3 is built from 13 residues. Losses at the gene ends were 3 bases for V and 6 bases for J; bases not matched to a gene: 4. The CDR3 reads CASSHDREKTQYF. The CDR3 DNA follows: TGTGCCAGCAGCCACGACAGGGAAAAGACCCAGTACTTC.

The J gene is TRBJ2-3, the V gene TRBV4-1; TRBD1 matches 7 bases. This CDR3 spans 18 amino acids. The V gene end was trimmed by 0 bases and the J gene end by 2 bases; junction bases not matched to a gene: 11. Germline V CDR1 and CDR2: MGHRA, YSYEKL. The CDR3 here is CASSQDSLLGQYTDTQYF. DNA for the CDR3: TGCGCCAGCAGCCAAGATTCTCTGCTGGGACAGTACACAGATACGCAGTATTTT.

J is TRBJ2-5 and V is TRBV11-2, with 8 bases matching TRBD1. V shed 8 bases and J 5 bases; nucleotides not matched to a gene: 7. CDR3 length equals 13 residues. Per the germline V gene, CDR1 is SGHAT and CDR2 is FQNNGV. The chain's CDR3 is CASGQGDLETQYF. In DNA form, the CDR3 reads TGTGCCAGCGGACAGGGAGACCTCGAGACCCAGTACTTC.

V and J are TRBV6-6 and TRBJ1-6; tentative D call: TRBD1 (5 bases). Trimming cost V 0 bases and J 16 bases, with 7 bases left between them. The germline CDR1 and CDR2 sequences are MNHNY and SVGAGI (reference sequence). This CDR3 has 11 amino acids. CDR3 sequence reads: CASSYSGGLHF. CDR3 DNA sequence: TGTGCCAGCAGTTACTCGGGGGGTCTCCACTTT.

The chain employs TRBV5-1 and TRBJ2-7; 7 bases align to TRBD1. Germline CDR1 SGHRS, CDR2 YFSETQ. The ends lost 0 bases at V and 6 bases at J; junction bases unmatched: 3. The CDR3 is made up of 13 amino acids. For the CDR3, the DNA is TGCGCCAGCAGCTTGGACAGGGGCGGCGAGCAGTACTTC. Amino acids: CASSLDRGGEQYF.

The chain employs TRBV7-9 and TRBJ2-3; maybe TRBD1 (5 bases). This CDR3 spans 16 amino acids. Germline V gives CDR1 SEHNR, CDR2 FQNEAQ (reference sequence). The ends were cut back, 2 bases at V and 0 bases at J, with 12 bases in the middle. The CDR3 DNA reads TGTGCCAGCAGCTTAACCCAGGGCCTTAGCACAGATACGCAGTATTTT. Its translation: CASSLTQGLSTDTQYF.

The rearrangement links TRBV6-4 to TRBJ1-1; no definite D call. The CDR3 runs 14 residues. With 2 bases removed from V and 1 base from J, the gap between germline ends came to 8 bases. Germline V lookup: CDR1 MRHNA, CDR2 SNTAGT. The CDR3 sequence is CASSDQAPNTEAFF. CDR3 coding DNA: TGTGCCAGCAGTGACCAGGCGCCGAACACTGAAGCTTTCTTT.

This clonotype occurred a few times. The J gene is TRBJ2-3, the V gene TRBV5-1; D perhaps matches TRBD2 (6 bases). Germline V gene lookup returns CDR1 SGHRS and CDR2 YFSETQ. Trimming removed 2 bases from V and 1 base from J, with 8 bases in between. This CDR3 has 14 residues. The CDR3 DNA sequence: TGCGCCAGCAGCTTACGCGGGGGCACAGATACGCAGTATTTT. Amino acids: CASSLRGGTDTQYF.

This chain joins TRBV27 and TRBJ2-7, with D possibly being TRBD1 (6 bases). The V end was cut by 4 bases, the J end by 3 bases, with 16 bases between. CDR1 MNHEY and CDR2 SMNVEV come from the germline V gene (reference sequence). The CDR3 runs 15 residues. CDR3 region: CASSSVVGGYYEQYF. Written as DNA, the CDR3 is TGTGCCAGCAGTTCCGTTGTAGGGGGTTACTACGAGCAGTACTTC.

This clonotype was seen once. The chain recombines TRBV5-6 with TRBJ1-5, with unresolved D. The CDR3 totals 15 residues. Germline lookup yields CDR1 SGHDT and CDR2 YYEEEE. Trimming left V 0 bases short and J 0 bases short, with 7 bases between. The CDR3, as DNA: TGTGCCAGCAGCTTGGGCACTTATAGCAATCAGCCCCAGCATTTT. It encodes CASSLGTYSNQPQHF. The whole variable domain, remainder taken from reference TRBV5-6 and TRBJ1-5, is DAGVTQSPTHLIKTRGQQVTLRCSPKSGHDTVSWYQQALGQGPQFIFQYYEEEERQRGNFPDRFSGHQFPNYSSELNVNALLLGDSALYLCASSLGTYSNQPQHFGDGTRLSIL.

This chain joins TRBV25-1 and TRBJ1-1; TRBD1 might be the D (5 bases). CDR1 and CDR2 (germline): MGHDK, SYGVNS. This CDR3 has 13 amino acids. Trimming removed 8 bases from V and 4 bases from J, with 14 bases in between. DNA for the CDR3: TGTGCCAGCCGCCAGGCGGGGGGCACTGAAGCTTTCTTT. Its translation: CASRQAGGTEAFF.

This clonotype was found once. The V call is TRBV20-1, the J call TRBJ1-2, with a tentative D call TRBD1 (5 bases). Germline V CDR1 and CDR2: DFQATT, SNEGSKA (reference sequence). This CDR3 spans 16 amino acids. V dropped 5 bases and J dropped 8 bases, with 27 bases sitting between them. CDR3 sequence (DNA): TGCAGTGCTGACATGCGGGACGTTATCAATAGGCGCGGCTACACCTTC. Its translation is CSADMRDVINRRGYTF.